Following are 27 T cell receptor beta chains from one sample sequenced in a study of control samples from healthy donors and cancer patients. Generated by immunoSEQ multiplex PCR, the TCRdb table keeps only in-frame clones and is missing some. This sample yields some 130,000 clones, of which just under 95% are seen a single time; approximately 11% belongs to the top ten. Sequences were obtained from blood. The receptors come from a man aged 30 to 39 in good health.

This chain uses TRBV6-2 or TRBV6-3 with TRBJ1-2; possible D gene TRBD1, 5 bases. This CDR3 spans 18 amino acids. V lost 3 bases and J lost 6, with 26 bases in between. Germline-derived CDR1 and CDR2 are MNHEY and SVGEGT. The DNA for the CDR3 is TGTGCCAGCAGTTATTACGGGGCCGTGTCCTCGGGGGTAAATGGCTACACCTTC. It encodes CASSYYGAVSSGVNGYTF.

This sequence joins TRBV19 and TRBJ1-5; a weak D match, TRBD1 (5 bases). Per germline, CDR1 LNHDA and CDR2 SQIVND (reference sequence). CDR3 length: 15 amino acids. Deletions cut 0 bases from V and 4 bases from J, with 10 bases between. The CDR3 DNA is TGTGCCAGTAGTATAGATTTGGGGCAGAATCAGCCCCAGCATTTT. Translation: CASSIDLGQNQPQHF.

The chain is built from TRBV6-2 or TRBV6-3 and TRBJ2-7; 11 nucleotides align to TRBD2. Per the germline V gene, CDR1 is MNHEY and CDR2 is SVGEGT. The CDR3 has 15 amino acids. The trim removed 4 bases at V and 5 bases at J, leaving 7 bases unmatched. The CDR3 loop is CASSSLAGGVHEQYF. The CDR3, as DNA: TGTGCCAGCAGTTCATTAGCGGGAGGGGTCCACGAGCAGTACTTC.

The chain couples TRBV19 to TRBJ2-5, with a tentative D call TRBD1 (5 bases). Trimming cost V 5 bases and J 5 bases, with 15 bases left between them. This CDR3 is built from 14 residues. Germline V gene data show CDR1 as LNHDA and CDR2 as SQIVND (reference sequence). This CDR3 reads CASSSPRVGETQYF. The CDR3 nucleotides are TGTGCCAGTAGTTCCCCCAGGGTCGGGGAGACCCAGTACTTC.

The chain is built from TRBV20-1 and TRBJ1-1, with D possibly matching TRBD1 (6 bases). The CDR3 covers 11 residues. In germline, CDR1 is DFQATT, CDR2 SNEGSKA (reference sequence). Between the trimmed V and J ends, which lost 2 bases and 7 bases, there was a span of 8 bases. The CDR3 DNA is TGCAGTGCTAGAAACAGGGTTGAAGCTTTCTTT. It translates to CSARNRVEAFF.

V and J are TRBV9 and TRBJ2-5; 8 positions match TRBD2. Germline V gene lookup returns CDR1 SGDLS and CDR2 YYNGEE. Germline trimming cut 4 bases from V and 7 bases from J; bases unmatched to any gene: 18. The CDR3 runs 17 residues. CDR3 region: CASSLKGTGGLGGTQYF. Here the CDR3 DNA reads TGTGCCAGCAGCCTCAAAGGGACGGGAGGGCTCGGAGGGACCCAGTACTTC.

This chain connects TRBV9 to TRBJ2-1; D is perhaps TRBD1 or TRBD2 (5 bases each). V was cut by 4 bases and J by 3 bases, with 14 bases left in between. Germline V lookup: CDR1 SGDLS, CDR2 YYNGEE. This CDR3 comprises 15 residues. The CDR3 is CASSRGGSGYNEQFF. The DNA of the CDR3 is TGTGCCAGCAGCCGGGGCGGCAGCGGCTACAATGAGCAGTTCTTC.

V gene TRBV19 combines with J gene TRBJ2-1; 7 nucleotides match TRBD1. This CDR3 has 14 residues. Germline assignment: CDR1 LNHDA and CDR2 SQIVND (reference sequence). The V gene end was trimmed by 3 bases and the J gene end by 10 bases; junction bases not matched to a gene: 9. The CDR3 loop is CASSMLWTGLEQFF. The DNA for the CDR3 is TGTGCCAGTAGTATGCTTTGGACAGGATTAGAGCAGTTCTTC.

The chain employs TRBV4-2 and TRBJ2-3; a possible D gene is TRBD2 (6 bases). Looked up from germline, CDR1 is LGHNA and CDR2 is YNFKEQ. Trimming removed 0 bases from V and 2 bases from J, with 12 bases in between. This CDR3 has 16 residues. The CDR3 nucleotides read TGTGCCAGCAGCCAAGATATGGGACTTCTCACAGATACGCAGTATTTT. This sequence encodes CASSQDMGLLTDTQYF.

The chain has TRBV10-3 and TRBJ1-1; TRBD1 is a possible D gene (5 bases). Germline-derived CDR1 and CDR2 are ENHRY and SYGVKD. Trimming removed 3 bases from V and 2 bases from J, with 10 bases in between. This CDR3 spans 14 amino acids. The CDR3 here is CAISDPGFNTEAFF. The CDR3 nucleotides are TGTGCCATCAGTGATCCAGGGTTTAACACTGAAGCTTTCTTT.

The J gene is TRBJ2-7, the V gene TRBV7-9, with D tentatively TRBD1 (6 bases). Germline loops: CDR1 SEHNR, CDR2 FQNEAQ (reference sequence). V was cut by 5 bases and J by 3 bases, with 11 bases left in between. There are 13 residues in the CDR3. CDR3 amino acids: CASSPTGYYEQYF. CDR3 nucleotides: TGTGCCAGCAGCCCAACAGGGTACTACGAGCAGTACTTC.

The chain carries TRBV16 and TRBJ1-1; unclear D gene. CDR3 size: 15 residues. V was clipped by 0 bases and J by 4 bases, with 12 bases between them. Germline CDR1 is KGHSY and CDR2 is FQNENV. For the CDR3, the DNA is TGTGCCAGCAGCCAATCCTCACTGTGGAGCACTGAAGCTTTCTTT. Its protein product is CASSQSSLWSTEAFF.

The rearrangement joins TRBV6-5 to TRBJ1-1; D remains unclear. The CDR3 consists of 13 residues. V gave up 7 bases and J gave up 3 bases, with 12 bases separating them. Germline V gene data show CDR1 as MNHEY and CDR2 as SVGAGI. CDR3 in DNA: TGTGCCAGCACTCCAGGCGGATACACTGAAGCTTTCTTT. Encoded protein: CASTPGGYTEAFF.

CDR3 protein: CATSIRTGSPEQYF. The CDR3 bases are TGTGCCACCAGCATCAGGACCGGATCCCCCGAGCAGTACTTC. J is TRBJ2-7 and V is TRBV15; D remains unclear. The CDR3 loop spans 14 amino acids. Germline-derived CDR1 and CDR2 are LNHNV and YYDKDF (reference sequence). Trimming cost V 4 bases and J 6 bases, with 16 bases left between them.

This chain joins TRBV9 and TRBJ1-1; D unclear. CDR3 size: 13 residues. Trimming shortened V by 3 bases and J by 3 bases, and 9 bases separated the two germline ends. Germline V lookup: CDR1 SGDLS, CDR2 YYNGEE. The CDR3 is CASSGWEDTEAFF. Here the CDR3 DNA reads TGTGCCAGCAGCGGCTGGGAGGACACTGAAGCTTTCTTT.

This chain connects TRBV28 to TRBJ2-7; perhaps TRBD2 as D (5 bases). V gave up 2 bases and J gave up 4 bases, with 21 bases separating them. CDR1 MDHEN and CDR2 SYDVKM come from the germline V gene. This CDR3 comprises 17 residues. CDR3 loop: CASSLRKGYVGEYEQYF. CDR3 bases: TGTGCCAGCAGTTTACGTAAGGGCTACGTGGGAGAGTACGAGCAGTACTTC.

The chain links TRBV11-3 to TRBJ2-7; D is perhaps TRBD1 or TRBD2 (5 bases each). This CDR3 region has 13 residues. Germline assignment: CDR1 SGHNT and CDR2 YENEEA. V lost 2 bases, J lost 6 bases, and 11 bases lay in between. In DNA form, the CDR3 reads TGTGCCAGCAGCTTAAAAATTGGGGGCGAGCAGTACTTC. Encoded protein: CASSLKIGGEQYF.

The CDR3 spells CASSSRSVGSGNTIYF. The CDR3 region has the DNA TGTGCCAGCAGCTCTCGGAGCGTGGGCTCTGGAAACACCATATATTTT. The V gene is TRBV7-9, the J gene TRBJ1-3; D uncertain. The CDR3 has 16 amino acids. Germline CDR1 and CDR2: SEHNR and FQNEAQ (reference sequence). V lost 4 bases, J lost 0 bases, and 13 bases lay in between.

This clone occurred once. This chain connects TRBV29-1 to TRBJ1-2; D may be TRBD1 (5 bases). In germline, CDR1 is SQVTM, CDR2 ANQGSEA. This CDR3 has 15 amino acids. V was trimmed by 4 bases and J by 5 bases, leaving 20 bases between them. The CDR3 sequence: CSVGVGQGPRYGYTF. The CDR3 DNA sequence: TGCAGCGTTGGGGTAGGGCAGGGCCCTCGATATGGCTACACCTTC.

This chain links TRBV7-9 with TRBJ1-2; weak D call: TRBD1 (6 bases). The germline V gene has CDR1 SEHNR and CDR2 FQNEAQ (reference sequence). With 7 bases removed from V and 5 bases from J, the gap between germline ends came to 17 bases. The CDR3 loop spans 14 amino acids. DNA of the CDR3: TGTGCCAGCACTCTTGCAGGGGAAGTGTATGGCTACACCTTC. Encoded protein: CASTLAGEVYGYTF.

This rearrangement joins TRBV12-3 or TRBV12-4 to TRBJ1-1, with D possibly TRBD1 on 5 matching bases. V was clipped by 3 bases and J by 6 bases, with 8 bases between them. The CDR3 covers 12 residues. The CDR3 reads CASSLLGAEAFF. In DNA, the CDR3 is TGTGCCAGCAGTTTGTTAGGGGCTGAAGCTTTCTTT.

The J gene is TRBJ1-2, the V gene TRBV2, with 7 bases identical to TRBD1. This CDR3 region has 15 residues. The V segment lost 6 bases and the J segment 8 bases; nucleotides outside the gene matches: 15. Germline CDR1 reads SNHLY; CDR2 reads FYNNEI. CDR3 in amino acids: CASRVGQSPMGGYTF. In DNA form, the CDR3 reads TGTGCCAGCAGGGTGGGACAGTCCCCGATGGGGGGCTACACCTTC.

Concerning this clone itself: Germline and junction disagree at one end, which may indicate a read error. The chain joins TRBV5-5 to TRBJ2-3; 10 nucleotides line up with TRBD1. CDR3 length: 19 amino acids. Germline assignment: CDR1 SGHKS and CDR2 YYEKEE (reference sequence). For the CDR3, the DNA is TGTGCCAGCAGCTTGAGACAGGGGGCGACCCCTAAAAACCGTGTTTCCCCCAATTTT. Its protein is CASSLRQGATPKNRVSPNF.

This chain joins TRBV7-9 and TRBJ1-6, with 7 bases fitting TRBD1. Losses at the gene ends were 4 bases for V and 9 bases for J; bases not matched to a gene: 12. This CDR3 is built from 16 residues. CDR1 SEHNR and CDR2 FQNEAQ come from the germline V gene (reference sequence). The CDR3 DNA sequence: TGTGCCAGCAGCTCCTGGGGGGAGGGGGCGAGTTCACCCCTCCACTTT. As protein: CASSSWGEGASSPLHF.

The chain is built from TRBV4-3 and TRBJ1-1; D remains unclear. Germline CDR1 reads LGHNA; CDR2 reads YSLEER. The germline V and J ends were trimmed by 0 bases and 2 bases, with 10 bases remaining between them. The CDR3 runs to 15 residues. CDR3 nucleotides: TGCGCCAGCAGCCAAGAAAGTGGCAGAAACACTGAAGCTTTCTTT. Encoded protein: CASSQESGRNTEAFF.

The chain combines TRBV9 with TRBJ2-1; weak D call: TRBD2 (6 bases). Per germline, CDR1 SGDLS and CDR2 YYNGEE. Trimming cost V 4 bases and J 4 bases, with 15 bases left between them. This CDR3 comprises 15 residues. The CDR3 DNA reads as TGTGCCAGCAGCCCTAGCGTGAGAGAGTACAATGAGCAGTTCTTC. Its protein product is CASSPSVREYNEQFF.

The gene calls are TRBV6-5 and TRBJ1-2, with 10 nucleotides matching TRBD1. The CDR3 sequence is 15 residues long. Trimming cost V 6 bases and J 0 bases; bases outside gene matches: 4. Germline V CDR1 and CDR2: MNHEY, SVGAGI. Here the CDR3 DNA reads TGTGCCAGCAGACGACAGGGGGCGCCTAACTATGGCTACACCTTC. Its translation is CASRRQGAPNYGYTF.